The source of this T cell receptor beta chain is a study of blood T cell repertoires in COVID-19. Overall study context: The samples span acute and convalescent COVID-19 from the United States, Italy and Spain. Sources were T cells, B-cell-depleted T cells, or PBMCs; the material itself was cDNA or gDNA.

The data were produced by immunoSEQ multiplex PCR, yet TCRdb's version contains in-frame clones alone and is incomplete. This sample has some 100,000 clones, with about 91% found just once. V lost 7 bases, J lost 2 bases, and 6 bases stayed unmatched. CDR3 length: 15 amino acids. Germline V gene data show CDR1 as SNHLY and CDR2 as FYNNEI. This rearrangement joins TRBV2 to TRBJ2-3, with 10 nucleotides matching TRBD2. Sequenced sample: peripheral blood. This TCR was sampled from a human donor with active COVID-19. The donor label of this sample is uncertain. This CDR3 reads CASNERGGTTDTQYF. CDR3 sequence (DNA): TGTGCCAGCAACGAGCGGGGGGGAACCACAGATACGCAGTATTTT.